This TCR beta chain appears in the sequencing data of a study of blood T cells in healthy people across ages. The authors ran a second PCR of about 6 to 11 cycles using a sample-barcoded 5' primer and a J-beta primer mix. TCRdb called the 5' RACE reads again in MiXCR, with one record for every CDR3 protein. Among about 640,000 distinct CDR3 sequences, 58% were seen once, and the ten largest hold over 30%. CDR3 length: 15 amino acids. V lost 3 bases, J lost 1 base, and 4 bases stayed unmatched. The germline V gene encodes CDR1 DFQATT and CDR2 SNEGSKA (reference sequence). The sample taken for sequencing was blood. This clonotype was sampled from a man between 60 and 75 years old in good health. The chain combines TRBV20-1 with TRBJ2-5, with 11 nucleotides matching TRBD2. DNA of the CDR3: TGCAGTGCTAGGCGACTAGCGGGGCTCCAAGAGACCCAGTACTTC. Amino acid sequence: CSARRLAGLQETQYF.